This TCR beta chain originates from a study of T cell responses to AZD1222 COVID-19 vaccine. Whole-study findings and limits: Spike-specific TCR breadth and depth rose after two AZD1222 doses.

The CDR3 consists of 11 residues. Concerning this clone: Its antigen is not identified.

Libraries were prepared by immunoSEQ multiplex PCR; TCRdb keeps only in-frame clonotypes and omits some of them. Counted here are 140,000 to 150,000 clones, 75% to 90% occurring once; the ten biggest clones make up roughly 4%. The receptor's source is an adult in good health. The V call is TRBV21-1, the J call TRBJ2-7. TRBV21-1 is a pseudogene segment. Sequencing was performed on peripheral blood, taken on day 0 of MenACWY control vaccination. Here the CDR3 DNA reads TGTGCCAGCAGGGTCCCCTACGAGCAGTACGTC. It encodes CASRVPYEQYV.